The clone carrying this T cell receptor (beta chain) was observed many times. Its antigen is still unknown. This sample stems from a study of response to subunit inactivated influenza vaccine. MiXCR, run by TCRdb on the RT-PCR reads, gives a single entry per CDR3 protein. Among fewer than 600,000 distinct CDR3 sequences listed, less than 7.5% were seen once. Trimming took 2 bases from V and 5 from J, leaving 15 bases between them. CDR3 length: 15 residues. CDR1 is KGHSH, CDR2 LQKENI, per germline. Study-level findings and limits: Each seasonal influenza vaccination, the authors suggested, recruits few new T cells.

This chain joins TRBV18 and TRBJ2-5; D gene unclear. The clonotype originates from a man between 50 and 69 years old who received an inactivated influenza vaccine. Sequencing used PBMCs from blood, obtained about 23 months after vaccination. CDR3 nucleotides: TGTGCCAGCTCACCAGGTGCAGGAGTTGGTGAGACCCAGTACTTC. Amino acids: CASSPGAGVGETQYF. Complete variable domain (other parts from reference TRBV18 and TRBJ2-5): NAGVMQNPRHLVRRRGQEARLRCSPMKGHSHVYWYRQLPEEGLKFMVYLQKENIIDESGMPKERFSAEFPKEGPSILRIQQVVRGDSAAYFCASSPGAGVGETQYFGPGTRLLVL.